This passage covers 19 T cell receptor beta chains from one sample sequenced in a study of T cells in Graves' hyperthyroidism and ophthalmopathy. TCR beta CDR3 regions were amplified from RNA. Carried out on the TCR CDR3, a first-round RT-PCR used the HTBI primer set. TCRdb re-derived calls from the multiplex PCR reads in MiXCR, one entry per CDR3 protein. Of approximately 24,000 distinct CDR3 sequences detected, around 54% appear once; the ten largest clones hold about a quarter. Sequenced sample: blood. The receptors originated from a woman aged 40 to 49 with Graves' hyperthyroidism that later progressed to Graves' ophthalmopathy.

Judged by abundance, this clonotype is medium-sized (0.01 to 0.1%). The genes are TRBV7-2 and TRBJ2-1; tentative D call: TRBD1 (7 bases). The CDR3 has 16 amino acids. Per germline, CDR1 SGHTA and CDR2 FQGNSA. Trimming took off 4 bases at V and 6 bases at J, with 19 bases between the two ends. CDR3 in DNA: TGTGCCAGCAGCTCCAGACAGGGACTGCGGGGCAATGAGCAGTTCTTC. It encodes CASSSRQGLRGNEQFF.

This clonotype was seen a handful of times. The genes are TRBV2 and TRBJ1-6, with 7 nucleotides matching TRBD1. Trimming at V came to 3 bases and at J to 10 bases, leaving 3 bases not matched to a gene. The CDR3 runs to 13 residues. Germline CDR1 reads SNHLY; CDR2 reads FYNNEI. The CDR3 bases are TGTGCCAGCAGTGACGACAGGGTCTCACCCCTCCACTTT. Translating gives CASSDDRVSPLHF.

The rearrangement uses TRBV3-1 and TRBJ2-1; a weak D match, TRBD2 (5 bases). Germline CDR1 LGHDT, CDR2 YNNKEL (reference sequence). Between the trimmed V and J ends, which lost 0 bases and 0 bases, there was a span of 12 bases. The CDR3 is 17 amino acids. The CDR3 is CASSQEGASSSYNEQFF. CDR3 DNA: TGTGCCAGCAGCCAAGAGGGAGCGTCGAGCTCCTACAATGAGCAGTTCTTC.

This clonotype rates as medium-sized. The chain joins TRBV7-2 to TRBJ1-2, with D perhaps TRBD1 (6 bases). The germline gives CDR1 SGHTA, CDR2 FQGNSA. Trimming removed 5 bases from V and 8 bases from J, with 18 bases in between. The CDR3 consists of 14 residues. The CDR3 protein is CASSQGPGPQGYTF. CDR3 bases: TGTGCCAGCAGCCAGGGGCCGGGGCCACAGGGCTACACCTTC.

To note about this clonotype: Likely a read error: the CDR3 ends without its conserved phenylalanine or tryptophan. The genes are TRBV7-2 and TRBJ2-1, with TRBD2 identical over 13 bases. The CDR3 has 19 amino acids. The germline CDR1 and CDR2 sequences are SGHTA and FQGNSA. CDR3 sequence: CAGSIAGTSGANSYNEQFC. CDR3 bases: TGTGCCGGCAGCATCGCCGGGACTAGCGGGGCCAACTCCTACAATGAACAGTTCTGC.

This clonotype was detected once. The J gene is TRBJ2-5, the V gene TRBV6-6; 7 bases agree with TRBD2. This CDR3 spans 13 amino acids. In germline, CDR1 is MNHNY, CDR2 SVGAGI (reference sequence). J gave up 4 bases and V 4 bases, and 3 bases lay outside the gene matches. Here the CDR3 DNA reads TGTGCCAGCAGTTGGGGGGGGAGAGAGACCCAGTACTTC. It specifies CASSWGGRETQYF.

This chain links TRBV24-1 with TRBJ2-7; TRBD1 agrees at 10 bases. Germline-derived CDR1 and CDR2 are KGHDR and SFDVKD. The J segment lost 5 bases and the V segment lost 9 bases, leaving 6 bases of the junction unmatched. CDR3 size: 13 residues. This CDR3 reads CATQGQGNNEQYF. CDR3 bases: TGTGCCACCCAGGGACAGGGGAATAACGAGCAGTACTTC.

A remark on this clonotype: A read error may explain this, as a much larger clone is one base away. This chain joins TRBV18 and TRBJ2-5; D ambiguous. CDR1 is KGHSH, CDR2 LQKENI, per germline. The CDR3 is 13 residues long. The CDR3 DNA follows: TGTGCCAGCCCACCACCGAATGGAGAGACCCAGTACTTC. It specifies CASPPPNGETQYF. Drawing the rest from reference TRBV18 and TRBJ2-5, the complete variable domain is NAGVMQNPRHLVRRRGQEARLRCSPMKGHSHVYWYRQLPEEGLKFMVYLQKENIIDESGMPKERFSAEFPKEGPSILRIQQVVRGDSAAYFCASPPPNGETQYFGPGTRLLVL.

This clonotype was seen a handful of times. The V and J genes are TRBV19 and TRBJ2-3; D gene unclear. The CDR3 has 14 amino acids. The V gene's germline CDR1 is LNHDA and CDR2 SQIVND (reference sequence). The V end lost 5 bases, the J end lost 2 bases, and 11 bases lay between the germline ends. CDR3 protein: CASSPSWITDTQYF. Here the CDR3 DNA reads TGTGCCAGTAGTCCCTCTTGGATCACAGATACGCAGTATTTT.

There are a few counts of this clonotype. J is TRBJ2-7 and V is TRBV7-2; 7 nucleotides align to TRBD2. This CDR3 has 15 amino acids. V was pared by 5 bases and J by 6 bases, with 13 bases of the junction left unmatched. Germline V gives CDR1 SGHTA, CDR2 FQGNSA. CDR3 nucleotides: TGTGCCAGCAGCCGCAAGGTGGCGGGAGAAGTCGAGCAGTACTTC. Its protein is CASSRKVAGEVEQYF.

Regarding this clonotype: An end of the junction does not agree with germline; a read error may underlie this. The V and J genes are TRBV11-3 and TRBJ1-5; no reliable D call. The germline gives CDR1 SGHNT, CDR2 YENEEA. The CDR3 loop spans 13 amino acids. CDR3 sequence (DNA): TGTGCCAGCAGCTTAAACGGTAATCAGCCCCGGCATTTT. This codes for CASSLNGNQPRHF.

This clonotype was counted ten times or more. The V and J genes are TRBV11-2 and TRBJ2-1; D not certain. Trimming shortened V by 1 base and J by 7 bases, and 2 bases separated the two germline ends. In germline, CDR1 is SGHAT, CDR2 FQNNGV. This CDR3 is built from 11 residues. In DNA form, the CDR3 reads TGTGCCAGCAGCTTAGGTAATGAGCAGTTCTTC. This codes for CASSLGNEQFF.

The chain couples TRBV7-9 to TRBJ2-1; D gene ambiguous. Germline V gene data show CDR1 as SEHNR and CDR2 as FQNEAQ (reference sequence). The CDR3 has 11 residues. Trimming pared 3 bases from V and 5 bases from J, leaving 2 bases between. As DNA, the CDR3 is TGTGCCAGCAGCTTTGACAATGAGCAGTTCTTC. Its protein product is CASSFDNEQFF.

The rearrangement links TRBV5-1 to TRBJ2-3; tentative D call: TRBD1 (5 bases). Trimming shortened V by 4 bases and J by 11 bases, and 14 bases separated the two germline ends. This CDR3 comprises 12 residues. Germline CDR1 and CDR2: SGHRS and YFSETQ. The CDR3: CASSIGENEQYF. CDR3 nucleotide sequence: TGCGCCAGCAGCATAGGGGAAAATGAGCAGTATTTT.

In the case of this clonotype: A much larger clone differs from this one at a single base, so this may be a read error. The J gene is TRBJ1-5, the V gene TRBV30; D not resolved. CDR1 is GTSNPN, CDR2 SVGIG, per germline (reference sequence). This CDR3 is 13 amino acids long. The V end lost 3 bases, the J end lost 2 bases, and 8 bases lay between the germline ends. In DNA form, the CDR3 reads TGTGCCTGGAGCCCCACAGGCAATCAGCCCCAGCATTTT. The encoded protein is CAWSPTGNQPQHF.

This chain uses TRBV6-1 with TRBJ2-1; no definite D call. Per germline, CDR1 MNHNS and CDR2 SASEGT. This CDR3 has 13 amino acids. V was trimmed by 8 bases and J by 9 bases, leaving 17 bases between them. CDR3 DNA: TGTGCCAGCCTCCACCTCTCCGGTCGTGAGCAGTTCTTC. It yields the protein CASLHLSGREQFF.

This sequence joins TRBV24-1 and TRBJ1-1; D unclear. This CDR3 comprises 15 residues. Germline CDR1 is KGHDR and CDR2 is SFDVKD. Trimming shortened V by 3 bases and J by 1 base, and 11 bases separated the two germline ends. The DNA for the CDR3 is TGTGCCACCAGTGATGGAGGAGCTCAGAACACTGAAGCTTTCTTT. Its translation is CATSDGGAQNTEAFF.

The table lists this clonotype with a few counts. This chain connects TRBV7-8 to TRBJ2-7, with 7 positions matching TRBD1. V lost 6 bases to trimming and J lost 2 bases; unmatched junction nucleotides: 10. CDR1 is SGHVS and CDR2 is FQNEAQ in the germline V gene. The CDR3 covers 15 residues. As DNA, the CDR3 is TGTGCCAGCAGTCCCGCTCCGGGACAGACCTACGAGCAGTACTTC. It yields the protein CASSPAPGQTYEQYF.

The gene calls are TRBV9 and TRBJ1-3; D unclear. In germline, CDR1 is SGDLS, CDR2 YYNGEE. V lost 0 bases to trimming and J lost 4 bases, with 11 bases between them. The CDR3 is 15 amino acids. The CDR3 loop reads CASSVDNSPGNTIYF. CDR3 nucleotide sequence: TGTGCCAGCAGCGTAGACAACTCCCCAGGAAACACCATATATTTT. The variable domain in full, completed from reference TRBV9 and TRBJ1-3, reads DSGVTQTPKHLITATGQRVTLRCSPRSGDLSVYWYQQSLDQGLQFLIQYYNGEERAKGNILERFSAQQFPDLHSELNLSSLELGDSALYFCASSVDNSPGNTIYFGEGSWLTVV.